This TCR beta chain was captured in a study of blood T cells in healthy people across ages. Across the whole study: T cells yielded about one barcoded beta molecule per two cells through template switching.

Primers used in a second PCR of about 6 to 11 cycles were a sample-barcoded 5' primer and a J-beta primer mix. TCRdb used MiXCR to reprocess the 5' RACE reads, holding one entry per CDR3 protein. This table has about 930,000 distinct CDR3 sequences, 25% to 30% appearing once. Study-wide points: Investigators treated diversity estimates from one million T cells as underestimates.

This clonotype was counted between two and nine times. Its matching antigen is unknown. The data also belong to a second study, concerning T cells of mothers and their children. That work contributes: Pairs that are related and pairs that are unrelated have TCR recombination output shaped similarly by thymic selection.

Sample: blood. The TCR was taken from a woman between 40 and 50 years old in good health.

In DNA, the CDR3 is TGTGCCAGCAGTCCCACGAGACAGGGGCGGGAGAATGGCTACACCTTC. The encoded protein is CASSPTRQGRENGYTF. The rearrangement uses TRBV12-3 or TRBV12-4 and TRBJ1-2, with 8 bases that match TRBD1. Trimming at V came to 5 bases and at J to 6 bases, leaving 14 bases not matched to a gene. The CDR3 loop spans 16 amino acids.